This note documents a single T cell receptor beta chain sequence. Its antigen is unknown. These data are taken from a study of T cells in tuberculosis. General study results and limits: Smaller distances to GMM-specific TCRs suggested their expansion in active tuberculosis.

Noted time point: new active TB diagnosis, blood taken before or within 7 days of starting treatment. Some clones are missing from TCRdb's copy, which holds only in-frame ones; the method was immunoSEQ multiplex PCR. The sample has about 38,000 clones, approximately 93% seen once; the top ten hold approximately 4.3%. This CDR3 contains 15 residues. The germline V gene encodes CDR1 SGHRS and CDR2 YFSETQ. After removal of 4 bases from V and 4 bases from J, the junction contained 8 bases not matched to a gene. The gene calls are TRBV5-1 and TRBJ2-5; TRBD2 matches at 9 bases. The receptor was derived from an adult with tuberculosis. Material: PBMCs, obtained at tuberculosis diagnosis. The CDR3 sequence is CASSTSGRGGETQYF. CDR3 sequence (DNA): TGCGCCAGCAGCACGTCAGGGCGGGGGGGAGAGACCCAGTACTTC.